This entry is about one T cell receptor beta chain. The V and J ends lost 5 bases and 0 bases respectively, with 16 bases between them. Germline V gene sequence: CDR1 MNHNY, CDR2 SVGAGI (reference sequence). The CDR3 loop spans 16 amino acids. TCRdb itself ran the reads through MiXCR, one entry per CDR3 protein. Among about 490,000 distinct CDR3 sequences listed, more than 25% were seen once. The data derive from a study of T cell repertoires in cytomegalovirus infection. Material for sequencing was PBMCs. The chain couples TRBV6-6 to TRBJ1-1; D is unclear. This receptor was identified in a human donor in good health (CMV status not recorded). Some clones in this sample may be carry-over from other donors' samples. The CDR3 DNA sequence: TGTGCCAGCAGTGCACACTGGGTCGGTATGAACACTGAAGCTTTCTTT. Protein product: CASSAHWVGMNTEAFF.